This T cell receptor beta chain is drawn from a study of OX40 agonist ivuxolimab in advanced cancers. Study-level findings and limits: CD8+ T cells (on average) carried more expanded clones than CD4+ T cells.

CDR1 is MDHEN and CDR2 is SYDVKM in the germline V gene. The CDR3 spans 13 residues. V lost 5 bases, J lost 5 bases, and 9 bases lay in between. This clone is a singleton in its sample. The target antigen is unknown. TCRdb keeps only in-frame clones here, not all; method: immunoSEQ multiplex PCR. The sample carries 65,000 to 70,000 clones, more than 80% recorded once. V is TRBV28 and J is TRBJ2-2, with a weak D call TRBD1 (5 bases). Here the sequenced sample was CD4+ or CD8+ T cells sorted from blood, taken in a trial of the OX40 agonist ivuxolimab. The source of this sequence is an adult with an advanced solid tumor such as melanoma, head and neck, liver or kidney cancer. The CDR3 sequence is CASSPRQTGELFF. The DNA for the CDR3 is TGTGCCAGCAGTCCCCGACAGACCGGGGAGCTGTTTTTT.